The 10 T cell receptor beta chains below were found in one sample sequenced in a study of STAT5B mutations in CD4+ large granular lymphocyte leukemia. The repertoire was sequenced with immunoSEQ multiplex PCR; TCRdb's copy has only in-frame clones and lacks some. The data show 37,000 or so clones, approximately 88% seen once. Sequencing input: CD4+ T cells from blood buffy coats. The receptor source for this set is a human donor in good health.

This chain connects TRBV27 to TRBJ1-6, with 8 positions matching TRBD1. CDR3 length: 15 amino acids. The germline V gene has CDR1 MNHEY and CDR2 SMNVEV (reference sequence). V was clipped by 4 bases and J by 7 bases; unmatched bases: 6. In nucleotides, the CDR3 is TGTGCCAGCAGTTATGTCGACAGGGGAAATTCACCCCTCCACTTT. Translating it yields CASSYVDRGNSPLHF.

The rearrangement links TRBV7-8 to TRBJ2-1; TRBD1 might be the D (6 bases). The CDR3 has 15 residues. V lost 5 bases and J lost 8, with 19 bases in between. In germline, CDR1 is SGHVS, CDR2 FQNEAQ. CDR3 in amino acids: CASSVTRLKGDEQFF. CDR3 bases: TGTGCCAGCAGCGTAACTAGGCTGAAGGGGGATGAGCAGTTCTTC.

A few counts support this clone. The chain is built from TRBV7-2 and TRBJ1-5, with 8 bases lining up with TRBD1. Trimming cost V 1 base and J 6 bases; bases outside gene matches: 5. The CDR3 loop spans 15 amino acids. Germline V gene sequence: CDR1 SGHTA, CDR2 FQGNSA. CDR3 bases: TGTGCCAGCAGCTTAGGGACAGGGTTGGCTCAGCCCCAGCATTTT. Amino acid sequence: CASSLGTGLAQPQHF. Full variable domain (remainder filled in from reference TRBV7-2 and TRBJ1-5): GAGVSQSPSNKVTEKGKDVELRCDPISGHTALYWYRQSLGQGLEFLIYFQGNSAPDKSGLPSDRFSAERTGGSVSTLTIQRTQQEDSAVYLCASSLGTGLAQPQHFGDGTRLSIL.

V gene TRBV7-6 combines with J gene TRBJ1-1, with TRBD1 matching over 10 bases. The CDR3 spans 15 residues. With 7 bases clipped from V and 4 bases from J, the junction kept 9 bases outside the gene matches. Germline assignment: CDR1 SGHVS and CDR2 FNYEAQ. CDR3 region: CASTTMTGGITEAFF. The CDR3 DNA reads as TGTGCCAGCACCACGATGACAGGGGGCATCACTGAAGCTTTCTTT.

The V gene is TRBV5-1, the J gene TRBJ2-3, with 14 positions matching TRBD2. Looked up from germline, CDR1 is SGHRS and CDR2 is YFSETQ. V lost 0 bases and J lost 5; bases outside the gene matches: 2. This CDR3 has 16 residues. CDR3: CASSLGTSGGRDTQYF. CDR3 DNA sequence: TGCGCCAGCAGCTTGGGGACTAGCGGGGGGCGAGATACGCAGTATTTT. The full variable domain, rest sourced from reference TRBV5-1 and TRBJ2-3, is KAGVTQTPRYLIKTRGQQVTLSCSPISGHRSVSWYQQTPGQGLQFLFEYFSETQRNKGNFPGRFSGRQFSNSRSEMNVSTLELGDSALYLCASSLGTSGGRDTQYFGPGTRLTVL.

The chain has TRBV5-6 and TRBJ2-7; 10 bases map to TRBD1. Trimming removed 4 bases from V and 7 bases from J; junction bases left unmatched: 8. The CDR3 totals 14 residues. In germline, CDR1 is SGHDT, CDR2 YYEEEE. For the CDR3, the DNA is TGTGCCAGCAGCCTAGGACAGGGGGTGGGGGAGCAGTACTTC. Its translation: CASSLGQGVGEQYF.

The CDR3 loop is CASSSGTSGSTDTQYF. Here the CDR3 DNA reads TGTGCCAGCAGCTCCGGGACTAGCGGGAGTACAGATACGCAGTATTTT. The rearrangement joins TRBV9 to TRBJ2-3; TRBD2 matches 14 bases. J was trimmed by 3 bases and V by 4 bases; bases with no gene match: 4. CDR3 length: 16 residues. Looked up from germline, CDR1 is SGDLS and CDR2 is YYNGEE.

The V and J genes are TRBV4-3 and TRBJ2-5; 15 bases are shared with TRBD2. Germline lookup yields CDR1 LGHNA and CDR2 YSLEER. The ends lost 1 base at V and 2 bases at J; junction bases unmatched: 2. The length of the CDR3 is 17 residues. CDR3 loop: CASSQGTSGGGQETQYF. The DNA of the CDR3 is TGCGCCAGCAGCCAAGGGACTAGCGGGGGGGGTCAAGAGACCCAGTACTTC.

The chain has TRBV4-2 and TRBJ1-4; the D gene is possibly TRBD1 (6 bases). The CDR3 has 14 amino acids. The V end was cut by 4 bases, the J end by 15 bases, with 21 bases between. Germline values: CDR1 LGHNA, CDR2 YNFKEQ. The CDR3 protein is CASSPASDRSALFF. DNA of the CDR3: TGTGCCAGCAGCCCCGCCTCCGACAGGTCTGCATTGTTTTTT.

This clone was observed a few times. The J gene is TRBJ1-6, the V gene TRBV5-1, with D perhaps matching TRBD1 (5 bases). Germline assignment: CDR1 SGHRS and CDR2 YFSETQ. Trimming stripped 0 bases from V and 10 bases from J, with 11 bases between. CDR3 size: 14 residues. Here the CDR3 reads CASSLESGRSPLHF. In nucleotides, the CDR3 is TGCGCCAGCAGCTTGGAGTCAGGGCGGTCACCCCTCCACTTT.